These 7 T cell receptor beta chains originate from one sample sequenced in a study of T cell responses to AZD1222 COVID-19 vaccine. Profiled with immunoSEQ multiplex PCR; TCRdb holds only in-frame clones, not every one. The sample includes 120,000 to 150,000 clones, roughly four fifths of them seen just once. The specimen was peripheral blood, collected on day 0 of MenACWY control vaccination. All receptors derive from an adult in good health.

V is TRBV19 and J is TRBJ1-1; D gene unclear. With 4 bases removed from V and 5 bases from J, the gap between germline ends came to 14 bases. CDR3 length: 14 residues. CDR1 and CDR2 from the germline V gene are LNHDA and SQIVND (reference sequence). CDR3 loop: CASSTLNVWTEAFF. In DNA, the CDR3 is TGTGCCAGTAGTACCCTAAACGTCTGGACTGAAGCTTTCTTT.

The chain recombines TRBV10-2 with TRBJ1-5, with a weak D call TRBD1 (6 bases). In germline, CDR1 is WSHSY, CDR2 SAAADI. The CDR3 covers 13 residues. The V end lost 4 bases, the J end lost 7 bases, and 11 bases lay between the germline ends. For the CDR3, the DNA is TGCGCCAGCAGTGTACAGGGTGGGCAGCCCCAGCATTTT. Translating it yields CASSVQGGQPQHF.

Comment on this clone: At one end the junction does not follow the germline gene, possibly because of a read error. The CDR3 sequence is CASSKEGRNTEAFF. The CDR3 DNA follows: TGCGCCAGCAGCAAAGAGGGGAGGAACACTGAAGCTTTCTTT. The chain employs TRBV4-1 and TRBJ1-1, with D perhaps TRBD1 (5 bases). This CDR3 comprises 14 residues. In germline, CDR1 is MGHRA, CDR2 YSYEKL.

CDR3 coding DNA: TGCGCCAGCAGCCTGGGACTAGCGCAGTACAATGAGCAGTTCTTC. Translating gives CASSLGLAQYNEQFF. The genes are TRBV4-1 and TRBJ2-1, with 10 bases matching TRBD2. The CDR3 is 15 amino acids. Germline CDR1 MGHRA, CDR2 YSYEKL. Trimming at V came to 4 bases and at J to 4 bases, leaving 4 bases not matched to a gene.

This sequence joins TRBV6-5 and TRBJ2-3; TRBD1 aligns across 9 bases. Per germline, CDR1 MNHEY and CDR2 SVGAGI. V lost 6 bases to trimming and J lost 4 bases; unmatched junction nucleotides: 8. CDR3 size: 15 residues. This chain's CDR3 is CASSRARTGADTQYF. CDR3 in DNA: TGTGCCAGCAGCCGCGCTAGGACAGGGGCAGATACGCAGTATTTT.

The chain couples TRBV28 to TRBJ1-1; tentatively, D is TRBD1 (5 bases). The CDR3 extends over 12 amino acids. V was cut by 2 bases and J by 5 bases, with 6 bases left in between. In germline, CDR1 is MDHEN, CDR2 SYDVKM. This CDR3 reads CASSLRQTEAFF. The CDR3, as DNA: TGTGCCAGCAGTTTACGACAGACTGAAGCTTTCTTT.

This clone has just a few counts. The rearrangement uses TRBV28 and TRBJ1-2; D not resolved. Germline V gene lookup returns CDR1 MDHEN and CDR2 SYDVKM. There are 11 residues in the CDR3. The CDR3 reads CVVVQNYGYTF. CDR3 bases: TGTGTAGTTGTCCAAAACTATGGCTACACCTTC.